This T cell receptor (beta chain) is drawn from a study of blood T cell repertoires in COVID-19. Across the study: The origin of the acute and convalescent COVID-19 samples was the United States, Italy and Spain. From T cells, B-cell-depleted T cells, or PBMCs came the material, which was cDNA or gDNA.

Germline CDR1 reads LGHDT; CDR2 reads YNNKEL (reference sequence). The CDR3 contains 15 residues. Trimming removed 3 bases from V and 3 bases from J, with 14 bases in between. Data came from immunoSEQ multiplex PCR; TCRdb stores just in-frame clones and leaves some out. Here the sample spans roughly 190,000 clones, approximately 90% being singletons. The chain recombines TRBV3-1 (or the pseudogene TRBV3-2) with TRBJ2-5; tentatively, D is TRBD2 (6 bases). Sequencing was carried out using peripheral blood. The source is a man in his forties with active or convalescent COVID-19. The CDR3 spells CASSQTGTVKETQYF. The CDR3 coding sequence is TGTGCCAGCAGCCAGACCGGGACTGTTAAAGAGACCCAGTACTTC.